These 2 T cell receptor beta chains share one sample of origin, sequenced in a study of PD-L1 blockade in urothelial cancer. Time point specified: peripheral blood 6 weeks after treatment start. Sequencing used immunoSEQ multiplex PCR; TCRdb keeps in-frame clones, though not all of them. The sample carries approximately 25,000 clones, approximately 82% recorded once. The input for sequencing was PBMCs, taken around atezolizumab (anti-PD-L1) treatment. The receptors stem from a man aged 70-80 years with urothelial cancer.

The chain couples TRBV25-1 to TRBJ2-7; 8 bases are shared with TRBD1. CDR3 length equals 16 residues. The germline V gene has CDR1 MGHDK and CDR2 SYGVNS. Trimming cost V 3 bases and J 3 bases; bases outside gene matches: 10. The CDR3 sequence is CASSDPRTGSYYEQYF. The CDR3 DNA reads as TGTGCCAGCAGTGACCCCCGGACAGGGTCATACTACGAGCAGTACTTC.

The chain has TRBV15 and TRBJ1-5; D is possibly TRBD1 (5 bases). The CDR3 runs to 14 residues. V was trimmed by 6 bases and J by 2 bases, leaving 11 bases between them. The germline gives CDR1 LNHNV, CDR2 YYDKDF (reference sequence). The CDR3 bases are TGTGCCACCAGTGTACGGGGGGGCAATCAGCCCCAGCATTTT. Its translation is CATSVRGGNQPQHF.